This T cell receptor (beta chain) was captured in a study of blood T cell repertoires in COVID-19. CDR3 length: 14 amino acids. Deletions cut 9 bases from V and 4 bases from J, with 15 bases between. The V gene's germline CDR1 is KGHDR and CDR2 SFDVKD. A few counts support this clone. Libraries were prepared by immunoSEQ multiplex PCR; TCRdb keeps only in-frame clonotypes and omits some of them. The sample contains 200,000 to 300,000 clones, around 89% of which appear only once. All enrollees were about 18 to 95 years old and from fewer than 30 US areas. The sequence derives from a man in his forties who had recovered from COVID-19. Material: PBMCs or T cells enriched from blood (not recorded which). The chain links TRBV24-1 to TRBJ2-1; D is possibly TRBD2 (6 bases). CDR3 nucleotide sequence: TGTGCCACCCTCGGGGGTAATGCGTACAATGAGCAGTTCTTC. This sequence encodes CATLGGNAYNEQFF.